The entry below describes one TCR beta chain. Its antigen remains undetermined. Base qualities are not at hand, and no much larger clone is one base apart. The data were taken from a study of T cells after yellow fever vaccination (dated by TCRdb to between 2019 and 2020). About the full investigation: Libraries from fractions with low cell numbers were prepared with the SMART-Seq v4 Ultra Low Input RNA kit. Blood was collected at multiple timepoints before and after primary and secondary immunization, and bulk PBMC replicates and cell subsets were isolated. To track T-cell clones before and after primary and booster YFV17D yellow fever vaccination, bulk TCR alpha and beta repertoires were sequenced longitudinally. Two healthy male donors made up the cohort, one aged 18 to 30 years and the other aged 30 to 39 years.

Points the paper makes about the study in general: A small share of clonotypes was detected in both CD4 and CD8 compartments, with the overlap likely arising from convergent recombination. Compared with the primary T-cell response, the secondary T-cell response was faster but weaker, reaching its peak on day 5 rather than on day 15. FACS-sorted repertoires could contain abundant contaminating clonotypes from the bulk population, so computational filtering was required. The study included only two donors, which limits how far the findings can be generalized. After the booster, most of the clones that had expanded following primary vaccination were detected again (just under 97% of CD4 and around 88% of CD8), which suggests that memory was broadly maintained.

What the treatment or condition label conveys for this sample: live attenuated yellow fever vaccine strain. At every blood-draw timepoint, two biological replicates of bulk PBMCs were collected. A standard Ficoll-Paque protocol was used to isolate PBMCs from peripheral blood. TriZol was used to extract RNA from bulk PBMCs, CD4 and CD8 fractions, and dextramer-positive and dextramer-negative fractions. TCR cDNA was synthesized by 5'RACE template switching, through which a universal primer site and unique molecular identifiers were introduced. Priming of cDNA synthesis was performed from both the TCR alpha and TCR beta constant segments. Library amplification used two PCR steps, and the second PCR step added sample barcodes and sequencing adapters. Sequencing of libraries was performed on Illumina HiSeq 2500 (2x100 bp) or NovaSeq (2x150 bp). In the paper's pipeline: Demultiplexing of reads and collapsing into UMI consensus sequences were performed with MIGEC, and V(D)J alignment was carried out with MiXCR. Using edgeR on replicate PBMC samples, clonotypes were called vaccine-responding if FDR was below 0.01 and the log2 fold change was above 5 up to day 15. Bulk clonotypes were assigned CD4 or CD8 identity according to which sequenced CD4 or CD8 repertoire held them at higher abundance. Using fastp at Q25 and MiXCR, TCRdb reprocessed the public reads and kept productive beta chains. CDR3 protein sequences are deduplicated, and each keeps its most common genes and DNA. TCRdb, not the original authors, processed these V and J calls. This sample holds about 400,000 distinct CDR3 sequences; around a tenth were observed only once. The ten largest make up around 19% of the sample.

From the germline V gene, CDR1 is MGHRA and CDR2 is YSYEKL. Spanning cysteine to phenylalanine, the CDR3 consists of 15 amino acids. This entry keeps only the CDR3 DNA: 45 bases, framed from base 1. V and J lose 0 bases and 1 base, and a span of 9 bases separates them. The sequence was collected from a man in his late teens or twenties who received the YFV17D yellow fever vaccine. The V gene is TRBV4-1 and the J gene is TRBJ1-1; no confident D gene assignment can be made. The specimen comprised PBMCs, sampled on the day of the first yellow fever vaccination. The base sequence is TGCGCCAGCAGCCAAGAGTTGCAGCAGAACACTGAAGCTTTCTTT. It is translated as CASSQELQQNTEAFF.